The 5 T cell receptor beta chains in this list originate from one sample, sequenced in a study of cytomegalovirus exposure and HLA in healthy donors. The study ran its PCR with 60 Vbeta and 13 Jbeta primers. Sequenced by immunoSEQ multiplex PCR; TCRdb stores in-frame clones only, minus some. The data contain over 100,000 clones, 55% to 75% of them singletons. Sequenced material: PBMCs. The receptors here all came from a man in his fifties or sixties in good health and CMV-seropositive.

V gene TRBV7-6 combines with J gene TRBJ2-5; 12 bases agree with TRBD2. Gene TRBJ2-7 matches the end of the DNA better, so the J call may be wrong. Germline values: CDR1 SGHVS, CDR2 FNYEAQ. The CDR3 sequence is 17 residues long. This chain's CDR3 is CASSSQTSGGLGYEQYF. CDR3 bases: TGTGCCAGCAGCTCCCAAACTAGCGGGGGGCTTGGCTACGAGCAGTACTTC.

J is TRBJ2-5 and V is TRBV5-5; 9 bases are shared with TRBD1. Unmatched junction bases numbered 8, after V lost 1 base and J lost 1 base. CDR1 and CDR2 (germline): SGHKS, YYEKEE (reference sequence). This CDR3 has 17 amino acids. The CDR3, as DNA: TGTGCCAGCAGCTTGAGCGTGACAGGGGGGGGCCAAGAGACCCAGTACTTC. Protein product: CASSLSVTGGGQETQYF.

The gene calls are TRBV14 and TRBJ2-7, with 9 bases lining up with TRBD1. CDR1 SGHDN and CDR2 FVKESK come from the germline V gene. Unmatched junction bases numbered 10, after V lost 4 bases and J lost 6 bases. This CDR3 is built from 15 residues. The CDR3 bases are TGTGCCAGCAGCCCACGGACAGGGGTAGCGGCCGAGCAGTACTTC. It is translated as CASSPRTGVAAEQYF. Using reference TRBV14 and TRBJ2-7 for the parts outside the CDR3, the full variable domain is EAGVTQFPSHSVIEKGQTVTLRCDPISGHDNLYWYRRVMGKEIKFLLHFVKESKQDESGMPNNRFLAERTGGTYSTLKVQPAELEDSGVYFCASSPRTGVAAEQYFGPGTRLTVT.

The CDR3 DNA follows: TGTGCCAGCAGCCCCAGCTATGGCTACACCTTC. This encodes CASSPSYGYTF. The V call is TRBV6-5, the J call TRBJ1-2, with D uncertain. This CDR3 has 11 residues. CDR1 and CDR2 (germline): MNHEY, SVGAGI. Trimming shortened V by 6 bases and J by 4 bases, and 6 bases separated the two germline ends.

The CDR3, as DNA: TGTGCCAGCAGTGAATTTGCAGGCTTGAACACTGAAGCTTTCTTT. Its translation: CASSEFAGLNTEAFF. This chain connects TRBV25-1 to TRBJ1-1; D is uncertain. The CDR3 is made up of 15 amino acids. Trimming removed 1 base at V and 0 bases at J, with 9 bases between. Germline loops: CDR1 MGHDK, CDR2 SYGVNS.